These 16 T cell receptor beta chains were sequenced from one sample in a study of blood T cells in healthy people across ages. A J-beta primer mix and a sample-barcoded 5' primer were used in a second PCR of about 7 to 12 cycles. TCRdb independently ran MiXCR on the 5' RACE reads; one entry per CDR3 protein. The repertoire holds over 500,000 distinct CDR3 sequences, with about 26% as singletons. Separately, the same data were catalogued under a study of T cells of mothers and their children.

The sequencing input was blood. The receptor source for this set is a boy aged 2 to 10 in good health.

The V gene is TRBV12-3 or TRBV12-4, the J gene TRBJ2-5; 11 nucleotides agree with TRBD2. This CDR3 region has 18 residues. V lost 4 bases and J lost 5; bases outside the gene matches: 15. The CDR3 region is CASSSQGSPGLAGETQYF. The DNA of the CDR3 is TGTGCCAGCAGTTCCCAGGGTTCTCCAGGACTAGCGGGCGAGACCCAGTACTTC.

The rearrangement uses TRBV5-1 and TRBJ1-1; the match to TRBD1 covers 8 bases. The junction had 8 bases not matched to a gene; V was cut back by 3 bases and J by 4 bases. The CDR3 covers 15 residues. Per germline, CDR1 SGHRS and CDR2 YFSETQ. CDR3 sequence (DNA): TGCGCCAGCAGCTCGCCCACAGGGGGGGCCACTGAAGCTTTCTTT. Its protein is CASSSPTGGATEAFF.

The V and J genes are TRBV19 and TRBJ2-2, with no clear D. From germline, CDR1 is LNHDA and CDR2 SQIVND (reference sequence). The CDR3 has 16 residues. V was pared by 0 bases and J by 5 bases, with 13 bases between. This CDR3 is CASSIDTNSRTGELFF. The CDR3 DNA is TGTGCCAGTAGTATAGATACCAACTCACGAACCGGGGAGCTGTTTTTT.

The CDR3 region is CASTLRPGGSYEQYF. The CDR3 DNA is TGTGCCAGCACCCTCCGGCCAGGGGGCTCCTACGAGCAGTACTTC. The chain combines TRBV6-5 with TRBJ2-5, with TRBD1 matching over 7 bases. The DNA matches TRBJ2-7 better at its end, which makes the J call doubtful. Germline loops: CDR1 MNHEY, CDR2 SVGAGI. The CDR3 totals 15 residues.

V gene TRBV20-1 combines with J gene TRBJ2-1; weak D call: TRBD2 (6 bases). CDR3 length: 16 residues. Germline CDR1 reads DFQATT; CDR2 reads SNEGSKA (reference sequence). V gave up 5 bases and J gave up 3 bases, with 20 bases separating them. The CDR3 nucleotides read TGCAGTGCTCTAGGGAAAAACGGACTACACTACAATGAGCAGTTCTTC. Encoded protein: CSALGKNGLHYNEQFF.

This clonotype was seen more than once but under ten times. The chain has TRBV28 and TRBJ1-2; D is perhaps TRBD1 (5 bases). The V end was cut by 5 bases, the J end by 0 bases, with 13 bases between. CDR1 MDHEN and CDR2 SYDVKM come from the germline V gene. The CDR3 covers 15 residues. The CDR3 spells CASSPPRGANYGYTF. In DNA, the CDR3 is TGTGCCAGCAGTCCCCCCCGGGGGGCTAACTATGGCTACACCTTC.

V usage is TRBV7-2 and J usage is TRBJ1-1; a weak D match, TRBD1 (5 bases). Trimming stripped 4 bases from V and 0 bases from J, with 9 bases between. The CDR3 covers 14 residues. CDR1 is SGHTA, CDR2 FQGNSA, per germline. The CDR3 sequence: CASSSRVMNTEAFF. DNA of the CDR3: TGTGCCAGCAGCTCCAGGGTCATGAACACTGAAGCTTTCTTT.

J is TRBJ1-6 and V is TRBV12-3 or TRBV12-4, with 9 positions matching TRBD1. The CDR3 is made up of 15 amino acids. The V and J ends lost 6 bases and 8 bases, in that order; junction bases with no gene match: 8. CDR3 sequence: CASSAEDRGHSPLHF. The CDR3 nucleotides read TGTGCCAGCAGCGCGGAGGACAGGGGACATTCACCCCTCCACTTT.

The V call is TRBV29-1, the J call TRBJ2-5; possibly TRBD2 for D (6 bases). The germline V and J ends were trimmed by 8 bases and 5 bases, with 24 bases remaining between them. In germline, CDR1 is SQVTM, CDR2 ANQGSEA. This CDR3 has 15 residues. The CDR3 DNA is TGCAGCATCCTGACTGTCGGGAGTGGGGCGGAGACCCAGTACTTC. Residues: CSILTVGSGAETQYF.

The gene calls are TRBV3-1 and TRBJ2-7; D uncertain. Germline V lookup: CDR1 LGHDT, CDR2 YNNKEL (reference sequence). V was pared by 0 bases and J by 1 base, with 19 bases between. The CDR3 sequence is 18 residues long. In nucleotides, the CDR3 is TGTGCCAGCAGCCAAGATCGTAAAGGTACGTGGAATTCCTACGAGCAGTACTTC. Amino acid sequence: CASSQDRKGTWNSYEQYF.

The CDR3 sequence: CSVNRAGGYEQYF. As DNA, the CDR3 is TGCAGTGTAAACCGCGCAGGGGGCTACGAGCAGTACTTC. This chain joins TRBV20-1 and TRBJ2-7; 7 bases are a match to TRBD1. The CDR3 contains 13 residues. V was pared by 7 bases and J by 3 bases, with 9 bases of the junction left unmatched. Germline V gene sequence: CDR1 DFQATT, CDR2 SNEGSKA (reference sequence).

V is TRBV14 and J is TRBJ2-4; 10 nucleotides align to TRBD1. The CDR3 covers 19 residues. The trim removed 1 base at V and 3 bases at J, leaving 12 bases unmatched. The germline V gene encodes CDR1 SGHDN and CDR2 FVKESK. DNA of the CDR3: TGTGCCAGCAGCCAAGGCGTGACAGGGGGCTATTTTGACAAAAACATTCAGTACTTC. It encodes CASSQGVTGGYFDKNIQYF.

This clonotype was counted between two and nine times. CDR3 protein: CASSNIQGTLNTEAFF. The CDR3 coding sequence is TGTGCCAGCAGTAACATACAGGGGACCCTGAACACTGAAGCTTTCTTT. The genes are TRBV6-2 or TRBV6-3 and TRBJ1-1; 7 nucleotides align to TRBD1. V dropped 5 bases and J dropped 0; count of bases not matched to a gene: 9. The CDR3 runs 16 residues. Per germline, CDR1 MNHEY and CDR2 SVGEGT.

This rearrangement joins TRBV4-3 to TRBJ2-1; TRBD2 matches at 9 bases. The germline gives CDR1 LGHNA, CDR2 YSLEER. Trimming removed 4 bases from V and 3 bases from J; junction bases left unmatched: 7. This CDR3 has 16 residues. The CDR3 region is CASSLTAGGFYNEQFF. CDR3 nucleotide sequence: TGCGCCAGCAGCCTCACAGCGGGGGGCTTCTACAATGAGCAGTTCTTC.

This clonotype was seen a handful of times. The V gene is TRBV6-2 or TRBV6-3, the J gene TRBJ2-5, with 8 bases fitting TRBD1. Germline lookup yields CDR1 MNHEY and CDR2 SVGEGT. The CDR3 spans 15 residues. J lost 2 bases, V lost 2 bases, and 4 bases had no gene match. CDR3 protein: CASSYDRGWQETQYF. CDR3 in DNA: TGTGCCAGCAGTTACGACAGGGGATGGCAAGAGACCCAGTACTTC.

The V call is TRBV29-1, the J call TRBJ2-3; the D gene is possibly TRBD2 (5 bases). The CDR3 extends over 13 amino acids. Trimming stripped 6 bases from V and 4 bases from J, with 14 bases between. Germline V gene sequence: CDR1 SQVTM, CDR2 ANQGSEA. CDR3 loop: CSVLEGLPDTQYF. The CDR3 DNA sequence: TGCAGCGTCCTAGAGGGCCTCCCAGATACGCAGTATTTT.